This T cell receptor (beta chain) was obtained from a study of T-cell reconstitution after alpha-beta-depleted transplantation in children. As regards this clonotype: Its antigen is unknown.

With V trimmed by 10 bases and J by 6 bases, 21 bases remained unmatched. CDR1 is MDHEN, CDR2 SYDVKM, per germline. The CDR3 sequence is 17 residues long. Unique molecular identifiers tagged the TCRbeta library. TCRdb fed the PCR reads into MiXCR, producing one record per CDR3 protein. The table lists 60,000 to 100,000 distinct CDR3 sequences, 15% to 20% of them singletons. Study outcomes and limitations: The study reportedly traced alpha-beta T cells about two months after transplant to several hundred expanded graft clones. T-cell counts and diversity at one year following transplant were attributed mainly to newly produced T cells. The origin of high day-60 TCRbeta diversity in some patients lay in surviving recipient T cells and thymic progenitors.

The clonotype was recovered from a male patient between 2 and 10 years old who had a stem cell transplant for acute lymphoblastic leukemia, so the T cells may come from the graft donor. Sequenced here: PBMCs, mostly from graft donor cells, sampled 360 days after TCRalphabeta/CD19-depleted stem cell transplant. The V gene is TRBV28, the J gene TRBJ2-1; the match to TRBD2 covers 7 bases. The CDR3 sequence: CAIDKRGSSIWGNEQFF. The DNA of the CDR3 is TGTGCCATAGATAAACGCGGGAGTTCGATTTGGGGCAATGAGCAGTTCTTC.